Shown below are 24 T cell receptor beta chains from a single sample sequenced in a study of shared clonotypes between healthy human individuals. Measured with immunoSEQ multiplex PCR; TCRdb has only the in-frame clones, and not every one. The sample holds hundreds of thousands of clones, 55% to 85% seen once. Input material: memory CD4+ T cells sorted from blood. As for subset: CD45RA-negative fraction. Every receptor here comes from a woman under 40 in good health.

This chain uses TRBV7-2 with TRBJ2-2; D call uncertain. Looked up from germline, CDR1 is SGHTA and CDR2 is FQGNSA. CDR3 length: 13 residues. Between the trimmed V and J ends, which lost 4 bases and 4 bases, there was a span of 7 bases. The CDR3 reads CASSWRFTGELFF. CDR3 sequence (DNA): TGTGCCAGCAGCTGGAGATTCACCGGGGAGCTGTTTTTT.

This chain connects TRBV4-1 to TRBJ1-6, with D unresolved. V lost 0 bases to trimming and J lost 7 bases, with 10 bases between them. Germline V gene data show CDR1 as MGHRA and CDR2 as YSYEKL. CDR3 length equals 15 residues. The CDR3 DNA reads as TGCGCCAGCAGCCAAGACGACCGACGGAATTCACCCCTCCACTTT. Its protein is CASSQDDRRNSPLHF.

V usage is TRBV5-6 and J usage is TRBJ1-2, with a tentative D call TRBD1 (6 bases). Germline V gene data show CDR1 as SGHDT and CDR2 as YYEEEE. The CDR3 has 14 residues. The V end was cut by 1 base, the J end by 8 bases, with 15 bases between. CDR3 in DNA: TGTGCCAGCAGCTTGTGGCGGGGGGCGGGAGGCTACACCTTC. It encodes CASSLWRGAGGYTF.

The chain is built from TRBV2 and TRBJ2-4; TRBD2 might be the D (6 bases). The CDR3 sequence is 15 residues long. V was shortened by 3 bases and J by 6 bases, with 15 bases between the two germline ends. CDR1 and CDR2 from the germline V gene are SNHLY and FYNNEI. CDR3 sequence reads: CASSEIGGPSNIQYF. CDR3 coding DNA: TGTGCCAGCAGTGAGATCGGAGGGCCATCAAACATTCAGTACTTC.

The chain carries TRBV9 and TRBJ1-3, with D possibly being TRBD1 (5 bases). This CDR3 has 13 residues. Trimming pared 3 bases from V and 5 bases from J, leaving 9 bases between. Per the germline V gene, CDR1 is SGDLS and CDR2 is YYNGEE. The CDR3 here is CASSGRVRNTIYF. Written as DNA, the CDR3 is TGTGCCAGCAGCGGCAGGGTGCGAAACACCATATATTTT.

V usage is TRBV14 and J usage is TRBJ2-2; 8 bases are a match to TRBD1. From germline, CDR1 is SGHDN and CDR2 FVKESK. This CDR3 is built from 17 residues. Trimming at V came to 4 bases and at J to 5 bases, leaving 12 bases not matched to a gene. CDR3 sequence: CASSPGSGQGATGELFF. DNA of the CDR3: TGTGCCAGCAGCCCCGGAAGTGGTCAGGGGGCTACCGGGGAGCTGTTTTTT.

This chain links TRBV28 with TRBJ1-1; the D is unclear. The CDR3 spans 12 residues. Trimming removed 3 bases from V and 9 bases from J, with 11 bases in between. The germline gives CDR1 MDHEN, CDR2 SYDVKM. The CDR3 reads CASSFPRAKAFF. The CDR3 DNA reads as TGTGCCAGCAGTTTTCCCCGGGCTAAAGCTTTCTTT.

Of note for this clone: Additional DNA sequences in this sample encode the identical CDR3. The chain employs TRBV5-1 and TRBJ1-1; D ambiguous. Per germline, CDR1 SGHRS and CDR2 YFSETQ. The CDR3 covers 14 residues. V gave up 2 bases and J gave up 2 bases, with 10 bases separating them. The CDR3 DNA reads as TGCGCCAGCAGCTTTGGAACAGCTAACACTGAAGCTTTCTTT. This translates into CASSFGTANTEAFF.

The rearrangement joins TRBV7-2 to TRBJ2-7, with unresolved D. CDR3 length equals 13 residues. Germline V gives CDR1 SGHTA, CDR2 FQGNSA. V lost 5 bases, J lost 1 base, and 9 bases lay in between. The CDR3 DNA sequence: TGTGCCAGCAGCCGAATGGCTTCCTACGAGCAGTACTTC. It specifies CASSRMASYEQYF.

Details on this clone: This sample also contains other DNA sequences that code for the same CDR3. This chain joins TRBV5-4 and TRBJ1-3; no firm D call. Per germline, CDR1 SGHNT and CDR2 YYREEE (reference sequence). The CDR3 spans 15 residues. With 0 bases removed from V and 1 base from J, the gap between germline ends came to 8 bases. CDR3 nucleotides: TGTGCCAGCAGCTTGGGCGAAGGGTCTGGAAACACCATATATTTT. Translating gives CASSLGEGSGNTIYF.

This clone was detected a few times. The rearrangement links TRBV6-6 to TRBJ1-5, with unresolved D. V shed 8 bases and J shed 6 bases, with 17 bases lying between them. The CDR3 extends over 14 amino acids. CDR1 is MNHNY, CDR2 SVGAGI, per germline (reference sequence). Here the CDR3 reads CASSPTEATQPQHF. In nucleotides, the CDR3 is TGTGCCAGCTCCCCGACGGAAGCTACTCAGCCCCAGCATTTT.

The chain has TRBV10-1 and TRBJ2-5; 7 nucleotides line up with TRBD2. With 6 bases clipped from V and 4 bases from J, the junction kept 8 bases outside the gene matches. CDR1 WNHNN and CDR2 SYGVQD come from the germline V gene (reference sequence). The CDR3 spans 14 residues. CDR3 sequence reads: CASRQAGTGETQYF. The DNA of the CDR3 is TGCGCCAGCAGACAAGCGGGAACGGGAGAGACCCAGTACTTC.

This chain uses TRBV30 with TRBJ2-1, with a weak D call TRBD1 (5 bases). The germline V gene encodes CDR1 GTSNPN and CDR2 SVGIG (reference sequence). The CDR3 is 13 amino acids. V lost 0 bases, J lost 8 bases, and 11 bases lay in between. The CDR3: CAWSVFRVDEQFF. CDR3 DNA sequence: TGTGCCTGGAGTGTATTCAGGGTTGATGAGCAGTTCTTC.

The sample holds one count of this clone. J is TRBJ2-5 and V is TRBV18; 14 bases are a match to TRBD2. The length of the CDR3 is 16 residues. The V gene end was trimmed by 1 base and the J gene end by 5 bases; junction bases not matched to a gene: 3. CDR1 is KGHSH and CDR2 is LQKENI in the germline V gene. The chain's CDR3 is CASSPRTSGGLETQYF. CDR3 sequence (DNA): TGTGCCAGCTCACCACGGACTAGCGGGGGGTTGGAGACCCAGTACTTC. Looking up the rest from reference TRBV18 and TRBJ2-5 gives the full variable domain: NAGVMQNPRHLVRRRGQEARLRCSPMKGHSHVYWYRQLPEEGLKFMVYLQKENIIDESGMPKERFSAEFPKEGPSILRIQQVVRGDSAAYFCASSPRTSGGLETQYFGPGTRLLVL.

The CDR3 region has the DNA TGCGCCAGCAGCTTACTAGCGGGAGGGCCTGGCGAGCAGTACTTC. Amino acid sequence: CASSLLAGGPGEQYF. The gene calls are TRBV5-1 and TRBJ2-7; 13 bases are a match to TRBD2. The V and J ends lost 2 bases and 6 bases, in that order; junction bases with no gene match: 5. CDR1 and CDR2 from the germline V gene are SGHRS and YFSETQ. This CDR3 is built from 15 residues.

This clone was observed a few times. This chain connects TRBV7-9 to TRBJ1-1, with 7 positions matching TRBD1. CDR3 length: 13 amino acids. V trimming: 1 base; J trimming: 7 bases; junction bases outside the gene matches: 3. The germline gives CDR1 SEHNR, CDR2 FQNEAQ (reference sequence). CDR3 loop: CASSLGGQREAFF. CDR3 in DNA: TGTGCCAGCAGCTTAGGGGGACAGCGTGAAGCTTTCTTT.

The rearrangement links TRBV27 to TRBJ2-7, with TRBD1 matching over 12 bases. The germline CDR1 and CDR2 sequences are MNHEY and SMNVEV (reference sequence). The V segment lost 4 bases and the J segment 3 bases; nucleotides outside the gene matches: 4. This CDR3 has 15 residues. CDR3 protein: CASSSGQGAHYEQYF. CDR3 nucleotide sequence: TGTGCCAGCAGTTCGGGACAGGGGGCTCACTACGAGCAGTACTTC.

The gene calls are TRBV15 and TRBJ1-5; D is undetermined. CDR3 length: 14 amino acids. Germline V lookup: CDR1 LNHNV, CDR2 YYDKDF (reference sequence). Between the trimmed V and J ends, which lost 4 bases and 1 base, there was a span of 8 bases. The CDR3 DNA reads TGTGCCACCAGCAACGCCCTGAGCAATCAGCCCCAGCATTTT. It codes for CATSNALSNQPQHF.

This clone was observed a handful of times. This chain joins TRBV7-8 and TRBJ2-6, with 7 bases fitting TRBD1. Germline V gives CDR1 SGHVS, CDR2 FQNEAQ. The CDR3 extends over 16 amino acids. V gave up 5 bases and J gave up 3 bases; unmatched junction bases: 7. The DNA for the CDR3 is TGTGCCAGCAGCCCTAGGGGGCTTAGTGGGGCCAACGTCCTGACTTTC. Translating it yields CASSPRGLSGANVLTF.

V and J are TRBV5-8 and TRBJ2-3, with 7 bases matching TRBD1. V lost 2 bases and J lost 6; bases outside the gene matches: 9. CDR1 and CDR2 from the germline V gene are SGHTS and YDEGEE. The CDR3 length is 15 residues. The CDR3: CASSLQGLVYDTQYF. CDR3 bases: TGTGCCAGCAGCTTACAGGGGTTAGTGTACGATACGCAGTATTTT. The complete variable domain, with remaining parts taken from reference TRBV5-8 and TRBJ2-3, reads EAGVTQSPTHLIKTRGQQATLRCSPISGHTSVYWYQQALGLGLQFLLWYDEGEERNRGNFPPRFSGRQFPNYSSELNVNALELEDSALYLCASSLQGLVYDTQYFGPGTRLTVL.

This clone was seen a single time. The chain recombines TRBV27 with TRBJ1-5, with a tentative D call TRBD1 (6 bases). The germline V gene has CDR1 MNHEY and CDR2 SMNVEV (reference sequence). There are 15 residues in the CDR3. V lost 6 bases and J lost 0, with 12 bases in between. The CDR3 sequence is CASSKGGYSNQPQHF. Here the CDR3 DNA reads TGTGCCAGCAGCAAAGGGGGATATAGCAATCAGCCCCAGCATTTT.

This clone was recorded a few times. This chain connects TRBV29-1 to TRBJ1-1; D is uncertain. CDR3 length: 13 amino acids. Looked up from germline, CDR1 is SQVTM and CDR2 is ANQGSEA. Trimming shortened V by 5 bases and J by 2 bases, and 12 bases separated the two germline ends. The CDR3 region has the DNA TGCAGCGTTAGATTCGAACTAAACACTGAAGCTTTCTTT. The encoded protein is CSVRFELNTEAFF.

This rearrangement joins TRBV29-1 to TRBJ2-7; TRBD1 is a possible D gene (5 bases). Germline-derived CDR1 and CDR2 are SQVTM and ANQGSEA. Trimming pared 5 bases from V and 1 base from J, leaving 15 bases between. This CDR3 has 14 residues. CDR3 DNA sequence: TGCAGCGTTTTCGACAGTTGGGTTTCCTACGAGCAGTACTTC. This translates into CSVFDSWVSYEQYF.

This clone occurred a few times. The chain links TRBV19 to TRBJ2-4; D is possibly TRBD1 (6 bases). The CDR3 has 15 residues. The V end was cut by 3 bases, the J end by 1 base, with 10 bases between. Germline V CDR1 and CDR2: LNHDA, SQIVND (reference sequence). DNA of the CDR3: TGTGCCAGTAGTATTCGGCAGGGGGCCAAAAACATTCAGTACTTC. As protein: CASSIRQGAKNIQYF.